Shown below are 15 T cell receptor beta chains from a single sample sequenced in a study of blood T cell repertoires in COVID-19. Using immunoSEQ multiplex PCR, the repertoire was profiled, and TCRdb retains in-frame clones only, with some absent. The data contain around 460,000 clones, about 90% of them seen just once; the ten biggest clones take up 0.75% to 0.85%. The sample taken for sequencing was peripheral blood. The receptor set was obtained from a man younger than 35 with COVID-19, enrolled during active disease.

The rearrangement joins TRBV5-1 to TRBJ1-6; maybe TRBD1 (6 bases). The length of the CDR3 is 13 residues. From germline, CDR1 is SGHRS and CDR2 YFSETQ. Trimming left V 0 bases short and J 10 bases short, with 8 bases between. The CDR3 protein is CASSLGGRSPLHF. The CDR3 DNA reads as TGCGCCAGCAGCTTGGGGGGGCGCTCACCCCTCCACTTT.

The CDR3 DNA is TGTGCCAGCAGCCCCAGGGGGGAGGTTGTCCACGAGCAGTACTTC. It encodes CASSPRGEVVHEQYF. The genes are TRBV3-1 (or the pseudogene TRBV3-2) and TRBJ2-7; maybe TRBD1 (7 bases). V lost 4 bases, J lost 5 bases, and 18 bases lay in between. The CDR3 runs 15 residues. The germline V gene has CDR1 LGHDT and CDR2 YNNKEL (reference sequence).

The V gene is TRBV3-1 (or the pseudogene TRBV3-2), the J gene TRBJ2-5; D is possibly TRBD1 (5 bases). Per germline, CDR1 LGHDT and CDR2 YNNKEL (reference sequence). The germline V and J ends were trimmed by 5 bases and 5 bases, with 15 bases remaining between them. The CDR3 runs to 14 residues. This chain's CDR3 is CASSSGPSGETQYF. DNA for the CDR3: TGTGCCAGCAGCTCCGGGCCCTCAGGGGAGACCCAGTACTTC.

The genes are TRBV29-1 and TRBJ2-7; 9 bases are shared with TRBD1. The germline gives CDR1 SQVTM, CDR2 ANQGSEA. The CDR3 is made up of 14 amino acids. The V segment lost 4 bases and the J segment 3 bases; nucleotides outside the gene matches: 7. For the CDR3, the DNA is TGCAGCGTTGTGGGAGGACAGGGGAACTACGAGCAGTACTTC. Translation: CSVVGGQGNYEQYF.

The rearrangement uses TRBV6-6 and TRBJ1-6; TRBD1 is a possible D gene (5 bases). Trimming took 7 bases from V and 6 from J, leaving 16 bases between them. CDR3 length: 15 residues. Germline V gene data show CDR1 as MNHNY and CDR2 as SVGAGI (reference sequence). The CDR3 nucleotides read TGTGCCAGCACCCCGAGGACAAGACCTAATTCACCCCTCCACTTT. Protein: CASTPRTRPNSPLHF.

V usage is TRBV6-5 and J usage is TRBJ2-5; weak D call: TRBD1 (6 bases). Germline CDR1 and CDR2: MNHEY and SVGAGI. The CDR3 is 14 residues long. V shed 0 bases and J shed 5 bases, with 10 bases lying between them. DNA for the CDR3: TGTGCCAGCAGTTACTCACGAGGGGGTGAGACCCAGTACTTC. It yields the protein CASSYSRGGETQYF.

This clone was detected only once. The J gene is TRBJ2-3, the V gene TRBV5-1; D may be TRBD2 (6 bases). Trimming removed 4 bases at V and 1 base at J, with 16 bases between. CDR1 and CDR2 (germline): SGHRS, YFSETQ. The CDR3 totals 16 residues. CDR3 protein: CASSRDWSLGTDTQYF. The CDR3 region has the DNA TGCGCCAGCAGCAGGGACTGGTCCTTGGGCACAGATACGCAGTATTTT.

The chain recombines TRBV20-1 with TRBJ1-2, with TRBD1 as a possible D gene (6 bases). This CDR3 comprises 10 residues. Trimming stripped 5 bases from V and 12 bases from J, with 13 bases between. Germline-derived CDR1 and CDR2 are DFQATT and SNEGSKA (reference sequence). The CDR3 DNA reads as TGCAGTGCTCGACAGGCCCTAAACACCTTC. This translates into CSARQALNTF.

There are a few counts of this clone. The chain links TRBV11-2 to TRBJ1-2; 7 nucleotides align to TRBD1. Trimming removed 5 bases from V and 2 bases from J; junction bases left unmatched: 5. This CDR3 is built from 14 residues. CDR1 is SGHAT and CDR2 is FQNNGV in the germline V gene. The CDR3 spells CASSRPGQNYGYTF. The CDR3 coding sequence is TGTGCCAGCAGCCGACCGGGACAGAACTATGGCTACACCTTC.

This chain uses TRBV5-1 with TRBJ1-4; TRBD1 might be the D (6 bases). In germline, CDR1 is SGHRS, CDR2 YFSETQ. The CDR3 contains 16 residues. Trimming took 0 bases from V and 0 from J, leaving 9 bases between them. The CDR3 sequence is CASSLETGATNEKLFF. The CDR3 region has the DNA TGCGCCAGCAGCTTGGAGACAGGTGCAACTAATGAAAAACTGTTTTTT.

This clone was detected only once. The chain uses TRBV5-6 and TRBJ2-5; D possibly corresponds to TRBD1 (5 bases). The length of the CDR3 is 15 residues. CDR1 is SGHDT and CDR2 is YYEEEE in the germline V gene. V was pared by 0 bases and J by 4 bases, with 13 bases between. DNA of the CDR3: TGTGCCAGCAGCTTGGTTGGGGCTGGGTCAGAGACCCAGTACTTC. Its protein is CASSLVGAGSETQYF. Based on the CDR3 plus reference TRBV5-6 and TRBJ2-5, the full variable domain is DAGVTQSPTHLIKTRGQQVTLRCSPKSGHDTVSWYQQALGQGPQFIFQYYEEEERQRGNFPDRFSGHQFPNYSSELNVNALLLGDSALYLCASSLVGAGSETQYFGPGTRLLVL.

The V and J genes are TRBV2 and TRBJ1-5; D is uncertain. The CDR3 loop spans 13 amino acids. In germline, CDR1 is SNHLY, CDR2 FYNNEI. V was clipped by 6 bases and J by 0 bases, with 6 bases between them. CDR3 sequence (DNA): TGTGCCAGCAGCGCGTATAGCAATCAGCCCCAGCATTTT. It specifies CASSAYSNQPQHF. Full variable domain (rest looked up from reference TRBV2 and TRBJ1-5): EPEVTQTPSHQVTQMGQEVILRCVPISNHLYFYWYRQILGQKVEFLVSFYNNEISEKSEIFDDQFSVERPDGSNFTLKIRSTKLEDSAMYFCASSAYSNQPQHFGDGTRLSIL.

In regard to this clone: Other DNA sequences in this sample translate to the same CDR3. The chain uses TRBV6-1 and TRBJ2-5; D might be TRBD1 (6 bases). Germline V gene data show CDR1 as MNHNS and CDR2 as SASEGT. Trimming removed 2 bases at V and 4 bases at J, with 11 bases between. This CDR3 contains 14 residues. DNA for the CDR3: TGTGCCAGCAGTGAACGGGGCAGGGGAGAGACCCAGTACTTC. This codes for CASSERGRGETQYF.

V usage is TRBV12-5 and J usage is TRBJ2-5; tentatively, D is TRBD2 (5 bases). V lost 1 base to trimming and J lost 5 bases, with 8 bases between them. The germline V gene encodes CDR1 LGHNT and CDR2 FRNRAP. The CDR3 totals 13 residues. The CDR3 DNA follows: TGTGCTAGTGGTTTGGGACTAACGGAGACCCAGTACTTC. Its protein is CASGLGLTETQYF.

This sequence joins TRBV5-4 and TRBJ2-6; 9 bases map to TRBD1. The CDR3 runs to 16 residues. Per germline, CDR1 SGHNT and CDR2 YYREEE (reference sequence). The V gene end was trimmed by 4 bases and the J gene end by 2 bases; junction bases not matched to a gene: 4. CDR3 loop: CASSQRQGAGANVLTF. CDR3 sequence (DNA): TGTGCCAGCAGCCAGCGACAGGGGGCTGGGGCCAACGTCCTGACTTTC.